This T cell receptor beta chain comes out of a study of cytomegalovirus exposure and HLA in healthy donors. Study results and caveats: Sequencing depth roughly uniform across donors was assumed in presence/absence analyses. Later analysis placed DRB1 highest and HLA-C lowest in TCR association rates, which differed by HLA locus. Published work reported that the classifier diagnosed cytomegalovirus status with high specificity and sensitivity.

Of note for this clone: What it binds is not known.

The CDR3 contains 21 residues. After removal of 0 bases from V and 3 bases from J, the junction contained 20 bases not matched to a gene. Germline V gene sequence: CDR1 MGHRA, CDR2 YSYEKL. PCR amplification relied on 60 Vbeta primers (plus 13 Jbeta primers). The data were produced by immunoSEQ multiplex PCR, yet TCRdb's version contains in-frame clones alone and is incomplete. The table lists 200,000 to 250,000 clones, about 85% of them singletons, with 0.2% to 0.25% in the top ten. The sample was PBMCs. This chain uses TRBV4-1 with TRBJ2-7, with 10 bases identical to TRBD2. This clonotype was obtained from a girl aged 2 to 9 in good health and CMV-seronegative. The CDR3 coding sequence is TGCGCCAGCAGCCAAGATGATAGCTGGGGCCTAGCGGGAGCCAAGGGCTACGAGCAGTACTTC. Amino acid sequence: CASSQDDSWGLAGAKGYEQYF.